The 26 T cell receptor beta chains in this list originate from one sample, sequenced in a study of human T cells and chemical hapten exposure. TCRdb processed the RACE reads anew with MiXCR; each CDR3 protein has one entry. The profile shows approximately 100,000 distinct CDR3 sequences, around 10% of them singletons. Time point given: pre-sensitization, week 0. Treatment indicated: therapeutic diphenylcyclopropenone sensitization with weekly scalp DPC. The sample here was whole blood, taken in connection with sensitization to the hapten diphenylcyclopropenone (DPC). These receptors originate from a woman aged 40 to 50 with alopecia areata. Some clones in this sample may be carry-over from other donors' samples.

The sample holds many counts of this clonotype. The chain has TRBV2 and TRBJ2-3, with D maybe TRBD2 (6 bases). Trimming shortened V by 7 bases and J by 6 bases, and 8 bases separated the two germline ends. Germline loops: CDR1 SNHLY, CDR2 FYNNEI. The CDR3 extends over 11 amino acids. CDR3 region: CASTGGDTQYF. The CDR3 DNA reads TGTGCCAGCACCGGAGGGGATACGCAGTATTTT.

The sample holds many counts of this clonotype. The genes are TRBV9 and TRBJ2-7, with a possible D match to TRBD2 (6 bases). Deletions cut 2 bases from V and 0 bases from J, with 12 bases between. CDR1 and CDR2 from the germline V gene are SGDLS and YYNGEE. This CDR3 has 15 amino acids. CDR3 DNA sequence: TGTGCCAGCAGCGTTGGAGGGCCTTCCTCCTACGAGCAGTACTTC. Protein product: CASSVGGPSSYEQYF.

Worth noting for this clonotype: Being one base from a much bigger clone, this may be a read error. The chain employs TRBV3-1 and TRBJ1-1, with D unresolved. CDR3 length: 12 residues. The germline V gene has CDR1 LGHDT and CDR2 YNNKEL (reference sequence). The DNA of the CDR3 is TGTGCCAGCATGGGCGGGAGCACTAAAGCTTTCTTT. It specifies CASMGGSTKAFF.

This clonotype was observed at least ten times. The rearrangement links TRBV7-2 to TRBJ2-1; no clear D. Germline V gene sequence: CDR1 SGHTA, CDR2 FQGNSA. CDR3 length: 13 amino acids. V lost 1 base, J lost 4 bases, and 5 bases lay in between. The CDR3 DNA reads TGTGCCAGCAGCTTAGTGAGGTACAATGAGCAGTTCTTC. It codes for CASSLVRYNEQFF.

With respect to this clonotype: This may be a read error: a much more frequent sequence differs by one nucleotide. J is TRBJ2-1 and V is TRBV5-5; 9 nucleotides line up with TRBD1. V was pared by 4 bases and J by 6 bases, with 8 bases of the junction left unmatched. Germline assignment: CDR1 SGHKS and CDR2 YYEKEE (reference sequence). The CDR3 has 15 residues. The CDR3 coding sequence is TGTGCCAGCAGCGAGGGACAGGGCTTCAGCAATGAGCAGTTCTTC. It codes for CASSEGQGFSNEQFF. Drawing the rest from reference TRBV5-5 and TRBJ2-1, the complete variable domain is DAGVTQSPTHLIKTRGQQVTLRCSPISGHKSVSWYQQVLGQGPQFIFQYYEKEERGRGNFPDRFSARQFPNYSSELNVNALLLGDSALYLCASSEGQGFSNEQFFGPGTRLTVL.

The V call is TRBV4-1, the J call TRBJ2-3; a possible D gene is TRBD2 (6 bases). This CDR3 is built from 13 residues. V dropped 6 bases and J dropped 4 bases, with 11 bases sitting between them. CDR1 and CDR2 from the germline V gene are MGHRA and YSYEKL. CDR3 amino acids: CASSLRRADTQYF. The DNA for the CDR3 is TGCGCCAGCAGTCTTAGGAGGGCAGATACGCAGTATTTT.

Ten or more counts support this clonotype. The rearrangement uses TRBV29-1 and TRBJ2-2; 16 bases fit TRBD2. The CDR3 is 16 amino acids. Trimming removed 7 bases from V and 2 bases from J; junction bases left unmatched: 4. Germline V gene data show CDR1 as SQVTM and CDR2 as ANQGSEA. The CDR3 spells CSAGTSGGANTGELFF. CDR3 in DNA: TGCAGCGCCGGGACTAGCGGGGGGGCCAACACCGGGGAGCTGTTTTTT.

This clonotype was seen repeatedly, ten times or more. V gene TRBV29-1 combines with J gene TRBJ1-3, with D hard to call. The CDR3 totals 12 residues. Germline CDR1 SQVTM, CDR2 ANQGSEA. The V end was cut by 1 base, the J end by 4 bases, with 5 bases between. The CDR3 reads CSVEGPGNTIYF. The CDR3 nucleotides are TGCAGCGTTGAAGGACCAGGAAACACCATATATTTT. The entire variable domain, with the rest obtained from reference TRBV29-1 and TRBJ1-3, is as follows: SAVISQKPSRDICQRGTSLTIQCQVDSQVTMMFWYRQQPGQSLTLIATANQGSEATYESGFVIDKFPISRPNLTFSTLTVSNMSPEDSSIYLCSVEGPGNTIYFGEGSWLTVV.

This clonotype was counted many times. The CDR3 nucleotides are TGTGCCAGCAGTCCCTCCGGGACAGGGAGTTTCCATGGCTACACCTTC. It codes for CASSPSGTGSFHGYTF. The rearrangement joins TRBV12-3 or TRBV12-4 to TRBJ1-2, with 9 bases aligning to TRBD1. Losses at the gene ends were 5 bases for V and 6 bases for J; bases not matched to a gene: 13. The CDR3 totals 16 residues.

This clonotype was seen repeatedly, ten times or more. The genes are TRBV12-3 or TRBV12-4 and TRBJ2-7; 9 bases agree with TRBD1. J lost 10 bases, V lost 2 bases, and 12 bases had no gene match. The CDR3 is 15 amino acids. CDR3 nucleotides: TGTGCCAGCAGTTTACAAGTAGGACAGGGGCCCCGTCAGTACTTC. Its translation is CASSLQVGQGPRQYF.

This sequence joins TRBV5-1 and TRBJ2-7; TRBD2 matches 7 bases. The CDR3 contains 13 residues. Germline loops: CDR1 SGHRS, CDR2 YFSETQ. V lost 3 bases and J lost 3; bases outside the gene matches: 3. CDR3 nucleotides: TGCGCCAGCAGCTGGGAGGGCAGCTACGAGCAGTACTTC. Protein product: CASSWEGSYEQYF.

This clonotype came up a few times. CDR3 bases: TGTGCCAGCAGGCGACAAGAGACCCAGTACTTC. Its translation is CASRRQETQYF. The genes are TRBV6-2 or TRBV6-3 and TRBJ2-5, with no clear D. V was trimmed by 6 bases and J by 2 bases, leaving 4 bases between them. From germline, CDR1 is MNHEY and CDR2 SVGEGT. This CDR3 region has 11 residues.

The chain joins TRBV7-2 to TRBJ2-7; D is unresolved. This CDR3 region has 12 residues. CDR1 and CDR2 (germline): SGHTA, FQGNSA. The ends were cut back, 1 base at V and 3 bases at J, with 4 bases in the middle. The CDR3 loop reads CASSLEVYEQYF. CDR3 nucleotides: TGTGCCAGCAGCTTAGAGGTCTACGAGCAGTACTTC.

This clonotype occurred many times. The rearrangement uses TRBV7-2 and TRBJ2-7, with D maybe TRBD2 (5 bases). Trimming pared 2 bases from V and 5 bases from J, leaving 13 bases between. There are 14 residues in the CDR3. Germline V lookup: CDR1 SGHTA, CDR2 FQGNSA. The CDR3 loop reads CASSLYMLRDEQYF. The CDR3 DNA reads TGTGCCAGCAGCTTATATATGCTGCGGGACGAGCAGTACTTC.

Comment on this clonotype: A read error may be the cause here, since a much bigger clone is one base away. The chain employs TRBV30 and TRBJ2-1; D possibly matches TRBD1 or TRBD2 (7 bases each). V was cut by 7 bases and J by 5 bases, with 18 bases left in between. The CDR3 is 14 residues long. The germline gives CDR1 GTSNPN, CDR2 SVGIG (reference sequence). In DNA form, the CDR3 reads TGTGCCTTCAGGGGGGGGTACCTTCACAATGAGCAGTTCTTC. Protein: CAFRGGYLHNEQFF.

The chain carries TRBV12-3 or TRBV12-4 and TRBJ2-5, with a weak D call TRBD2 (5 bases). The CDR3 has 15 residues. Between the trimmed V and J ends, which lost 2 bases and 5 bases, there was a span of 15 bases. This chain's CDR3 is CASSLKVLAGETQYF. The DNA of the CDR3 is TGTGCCAGCAGTTTAAAAGTGCTAGCAGGCGAGACCCAGTACTTC.

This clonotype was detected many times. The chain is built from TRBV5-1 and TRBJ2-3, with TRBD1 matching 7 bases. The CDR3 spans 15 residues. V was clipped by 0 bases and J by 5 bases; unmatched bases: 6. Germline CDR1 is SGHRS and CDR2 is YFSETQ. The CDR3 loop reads CASSLVGQIRDTQYF. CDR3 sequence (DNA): TGCGCCAGCAGCTTGGTGGGACAGATTCGAGATACGCAGTATTTT.

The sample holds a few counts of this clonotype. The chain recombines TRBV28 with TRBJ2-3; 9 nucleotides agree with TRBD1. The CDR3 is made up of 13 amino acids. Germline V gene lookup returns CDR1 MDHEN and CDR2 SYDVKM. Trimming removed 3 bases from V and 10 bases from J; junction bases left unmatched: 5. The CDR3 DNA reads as TGTGCCAGCAGTTTCGGGACAGGGTTTGCGCAGTATTTT. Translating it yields CASSFGTGFAQYF.

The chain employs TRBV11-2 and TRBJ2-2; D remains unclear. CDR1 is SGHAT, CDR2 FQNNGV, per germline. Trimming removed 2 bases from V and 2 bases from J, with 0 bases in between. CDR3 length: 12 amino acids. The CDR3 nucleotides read TGTGCCAGCAGCTTAAACACCGGGGAGCTGTTTTTT. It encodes CASSLNTGELFF.

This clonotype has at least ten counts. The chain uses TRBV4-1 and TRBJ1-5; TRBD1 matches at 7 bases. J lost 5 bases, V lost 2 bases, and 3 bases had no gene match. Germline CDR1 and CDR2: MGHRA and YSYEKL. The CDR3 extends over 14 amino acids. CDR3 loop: CASSQRQGDQPQHF. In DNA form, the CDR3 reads TGCGCCAGCAGCCAACGGCAGGGGGATCAGCCCCAGCATTTT.

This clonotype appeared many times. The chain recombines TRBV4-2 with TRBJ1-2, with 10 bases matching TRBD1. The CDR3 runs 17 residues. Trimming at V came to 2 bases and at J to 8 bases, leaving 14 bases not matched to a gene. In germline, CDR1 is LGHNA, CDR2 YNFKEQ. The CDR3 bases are TGTGCCAGCAGCCAACTGGACAGGGGGTTCGGGTTTATCGGCTACACCTTC. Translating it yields CASSQLDRGFGFIGYTF.

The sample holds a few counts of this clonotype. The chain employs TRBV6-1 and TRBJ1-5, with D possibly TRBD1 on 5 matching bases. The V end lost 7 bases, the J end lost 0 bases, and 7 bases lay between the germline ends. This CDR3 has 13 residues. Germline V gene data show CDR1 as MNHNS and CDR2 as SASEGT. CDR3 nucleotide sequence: TGTGCCAGCACAGGGAATAGCAATCAGCCCCAGCATTTT. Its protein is CASTGNSNQPQHF.

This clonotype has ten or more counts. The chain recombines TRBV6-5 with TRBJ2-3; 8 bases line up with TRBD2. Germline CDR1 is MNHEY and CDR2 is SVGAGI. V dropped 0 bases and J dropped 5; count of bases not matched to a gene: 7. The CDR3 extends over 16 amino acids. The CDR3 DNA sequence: TGTGCCAGCAGTTACTCCGGCGGGGGGTTTGAAGATACGCAGTATTTT. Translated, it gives CASSYSGGGFEDTQYF.

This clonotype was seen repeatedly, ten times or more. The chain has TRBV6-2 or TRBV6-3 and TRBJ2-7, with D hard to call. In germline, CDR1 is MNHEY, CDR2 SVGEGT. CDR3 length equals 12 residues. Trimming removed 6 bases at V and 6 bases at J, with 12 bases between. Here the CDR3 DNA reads TGTGCCAGCAGCCCCCCAGGAGTCGAGCAGTACTTC. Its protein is CASSPPGVEQYF.

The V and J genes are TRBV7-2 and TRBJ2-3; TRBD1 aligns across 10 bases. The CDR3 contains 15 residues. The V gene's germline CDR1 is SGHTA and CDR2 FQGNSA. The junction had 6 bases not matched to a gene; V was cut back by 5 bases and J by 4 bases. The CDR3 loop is CASSRGTGVSDTQYF. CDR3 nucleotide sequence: TGTGCCAGCAGCCGAGGGACAGGGGTATCAGATACGCAGTATTTT.

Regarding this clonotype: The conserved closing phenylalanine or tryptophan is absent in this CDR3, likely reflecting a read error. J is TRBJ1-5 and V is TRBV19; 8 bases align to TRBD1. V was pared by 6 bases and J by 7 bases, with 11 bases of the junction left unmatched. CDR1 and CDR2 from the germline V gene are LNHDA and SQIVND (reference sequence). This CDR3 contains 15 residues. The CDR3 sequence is CASSPIDRGSQPQHL. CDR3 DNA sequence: TGTGCCAGTAGCCCAATTGACAGGGGTTCCCAGCCCCAGCATCTT.